The clone carrying this TCR beta chain occurred many times. Time point meaning: healthy volunteer bleed at 6 weeks. Total RNA was isolated from unfractionated whole blood. The V and J ends lost 0 bases and 2 bases, in that order; junction bases with no gene match: 11. This CDR3 has 18 amino acids. The germline V gene encodes CDR1 SGDLS and CDR2 YYNGEE. This entry is derived from a study of human T cells and chemical hapten exposure. TCRdb re-analysed the RACE reads in MiXCR, keeping a single row per CDR3 protein. The data hold some 40,000 distinct CDR3 sequences, with about 3.7% observed a single time.

This sequence originates from a human donor in good health. Some clones in this sample may be carry-over from other donors' samples. The chain recombines TRBV9 with TRBJ1-3, with 7 bases that match TRBD1. Sample: whole blood. The CDR3 nucleotides read TGTGCCAGCAGCGTAGAAATCGGACAGGAGATTGCTGGAAACACCATATATTTT. Its protein is CASSVEIGQEIAGNTIYF.